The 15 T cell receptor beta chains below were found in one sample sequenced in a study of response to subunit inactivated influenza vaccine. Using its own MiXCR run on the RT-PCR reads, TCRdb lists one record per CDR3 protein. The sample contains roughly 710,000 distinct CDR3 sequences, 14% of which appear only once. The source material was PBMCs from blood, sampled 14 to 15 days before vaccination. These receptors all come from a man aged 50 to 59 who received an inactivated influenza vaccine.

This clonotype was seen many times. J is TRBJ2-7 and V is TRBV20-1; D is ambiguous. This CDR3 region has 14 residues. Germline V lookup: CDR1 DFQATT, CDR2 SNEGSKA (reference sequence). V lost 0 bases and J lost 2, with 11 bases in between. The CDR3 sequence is CSARDPHRAYEQYF. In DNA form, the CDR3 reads TGCAGTGCTAGAGATCCGCACCGAGCCTACGAGCAGTACTTC.

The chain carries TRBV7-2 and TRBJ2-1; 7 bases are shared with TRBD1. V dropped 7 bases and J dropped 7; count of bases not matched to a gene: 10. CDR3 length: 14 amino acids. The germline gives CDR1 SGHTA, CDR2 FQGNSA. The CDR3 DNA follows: TGTGCCAGCACCACCCGAACAGGGGCTAATGAGCAGTTCTTC. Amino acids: CASTTRTGANEQFF.

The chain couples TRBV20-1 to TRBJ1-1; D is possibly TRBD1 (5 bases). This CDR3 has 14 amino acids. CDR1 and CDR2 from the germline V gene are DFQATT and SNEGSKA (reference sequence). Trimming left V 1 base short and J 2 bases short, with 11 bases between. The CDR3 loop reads CSARAGHVNTEAFF. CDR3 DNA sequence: TGCAGTGCTAGAGCCGGACATGTCAACACTGAAGCTTTCTTT.

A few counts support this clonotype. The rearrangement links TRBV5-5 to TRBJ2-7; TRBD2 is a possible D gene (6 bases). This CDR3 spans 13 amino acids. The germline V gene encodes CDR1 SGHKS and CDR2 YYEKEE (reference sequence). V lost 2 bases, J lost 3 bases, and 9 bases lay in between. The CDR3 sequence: CASSFYSGYEQYF. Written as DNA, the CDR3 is TGTGCCAGCAGCTTTTATAGCGGCTACGAGCAGTACTTC. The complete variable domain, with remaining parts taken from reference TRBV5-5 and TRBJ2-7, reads DAGVTQSPTHLIKTRGQQVTLRCSPISGHKSVSWYQQVLGQGPQFIFQYYEKEERGRGNFPDRFSARQFPNYSSELNVNALLLGDSALYLCASSFYSGYEQYFGPGTRLTVT.

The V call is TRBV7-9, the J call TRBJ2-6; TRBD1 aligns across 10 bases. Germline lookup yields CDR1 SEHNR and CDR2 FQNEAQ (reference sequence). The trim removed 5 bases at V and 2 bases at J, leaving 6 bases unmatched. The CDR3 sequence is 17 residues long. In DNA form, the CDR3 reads TGTGCCAGCAGCCCCAGGACAGGGGGACCTGGGGCCAACGTCCTGACTTTC. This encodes CASSPRTGGPGANVLTF.

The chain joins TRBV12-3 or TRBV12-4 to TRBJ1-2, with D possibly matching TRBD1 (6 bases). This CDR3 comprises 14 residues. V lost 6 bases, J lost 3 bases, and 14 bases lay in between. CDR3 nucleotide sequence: TGTGCCAGCAGCCTGAGGACAGCCTACTATGGCTACACCTTC. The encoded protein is CASSLRTAYYGYTF.

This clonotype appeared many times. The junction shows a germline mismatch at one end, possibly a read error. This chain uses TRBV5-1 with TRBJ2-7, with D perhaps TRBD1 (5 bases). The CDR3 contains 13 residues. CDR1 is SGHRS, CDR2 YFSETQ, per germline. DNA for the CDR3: TGTGCCAGCAGTTTATCTCAGGGTTACGAGCAGTACTTC. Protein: CASSLSQGYEQYF. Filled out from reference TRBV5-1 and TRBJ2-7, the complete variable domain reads KAGVTQTPRYLIKTRGQQVTLSCSPISGHRSVSWYQQTPGQGLQFLFEYFSETQRNKGNFPGRFSGRQFSNSRSEMNVSTLELGDSALYLCASSLSQGYEQYFGPGTRLTVT.

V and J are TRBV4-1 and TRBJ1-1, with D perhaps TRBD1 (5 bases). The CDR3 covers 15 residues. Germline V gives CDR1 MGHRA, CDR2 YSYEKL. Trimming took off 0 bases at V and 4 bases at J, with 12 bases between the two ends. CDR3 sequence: CASSQEKGGGTEAFF. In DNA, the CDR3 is TGCGCCAGCAGCCAAGAAAAGGGCGGGGGCACTGAAGCTTTCTTT.

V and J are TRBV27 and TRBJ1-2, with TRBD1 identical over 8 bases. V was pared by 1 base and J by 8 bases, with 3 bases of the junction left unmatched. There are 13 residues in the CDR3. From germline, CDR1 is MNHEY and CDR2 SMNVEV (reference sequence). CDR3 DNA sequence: TGTGCCAGCAGTTTATGGCAGGGGGCCGGCTACACCTTC. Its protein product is CASSLWQGAGYTF.

DNA for the CDR3: TGTGCCAGCAGCCAAGTGGGCGCAAGGGAGCAGTACTTC. This sequence encodes CASSQVGAREQYF. V usage is TRBV14 and J usage is TRBJ2-7, with D unclear. The CDR3 extends over 13 amino acids. Germline V gene data show CDR1 as SGHDN and CDR2 as FVKESK. V was cut by 1 base and J by 7 bases, with 11 bases left in between.

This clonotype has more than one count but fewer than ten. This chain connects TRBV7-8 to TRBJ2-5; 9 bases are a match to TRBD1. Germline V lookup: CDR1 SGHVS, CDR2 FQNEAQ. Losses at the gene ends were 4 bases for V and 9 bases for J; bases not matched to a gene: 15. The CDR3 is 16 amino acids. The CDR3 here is CASSSRTGEGKRSQYF. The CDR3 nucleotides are TGTGCCAGCAGCTCCCGGACAGGGGAGGGGAAAAGGTCCCAGTACTTC.

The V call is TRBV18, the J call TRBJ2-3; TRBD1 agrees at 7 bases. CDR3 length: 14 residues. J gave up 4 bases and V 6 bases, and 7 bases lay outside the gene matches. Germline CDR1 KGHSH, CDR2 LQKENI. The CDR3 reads CASSRNRGPDTQYF. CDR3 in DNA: TGTGCCAGCTCCCGCAACAGGGGACCAGATACGCAGTATTTT.

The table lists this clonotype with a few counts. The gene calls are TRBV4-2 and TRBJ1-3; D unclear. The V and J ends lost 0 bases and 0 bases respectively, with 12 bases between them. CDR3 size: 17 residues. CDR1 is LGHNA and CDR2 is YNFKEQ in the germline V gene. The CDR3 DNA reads TGTGCCAGCAGCCAAGATTTAATCTCCCTCTCTGGAAACACCATATATTTT. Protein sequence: CASSQDLISLSGNTIYF.

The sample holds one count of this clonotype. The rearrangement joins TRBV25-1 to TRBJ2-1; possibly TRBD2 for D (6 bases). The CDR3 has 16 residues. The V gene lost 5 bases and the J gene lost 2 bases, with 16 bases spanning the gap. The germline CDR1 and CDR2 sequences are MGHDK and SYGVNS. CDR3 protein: CASSPLGRRPYNEQFF. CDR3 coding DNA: TGTGCCAGCAGTCCCCTAGGGAGGAGGCCCTACAATGAGCAGTTCTTC.

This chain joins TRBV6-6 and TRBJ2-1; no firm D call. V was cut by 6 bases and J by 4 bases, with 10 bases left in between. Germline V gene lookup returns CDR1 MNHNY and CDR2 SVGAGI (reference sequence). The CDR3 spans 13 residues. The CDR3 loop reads CASSRQRYNEQFF. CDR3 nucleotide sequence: TGTGCCAGCAGCCGCCAGCGATACAATGAGCAGTTCTTC.